Detailed here is one T cell receptor (beta chain). The antigen is unknown. The data originate from a study of Ad26.COV2.S vaccination and SARS-CoV-2 variants. Study observations and caveats: Analyses that measured TCR breadth and depth may have underestimated total T cell responses.

The V gene's germline CDR1 is MDHEN and CDR2 SYDVKM. V lost 4 bases and J lost 4; bases outside the gene matches: 9. This CDR3 contains 16 residues. The treatment is: about 20 received Ad26.COV2.S at low or high dose, single or two shots; several received placebo; per-sample allocation not given. Collection of samples fell on day 63 after the first vaccine or placebo injection. Profiling relied on immunoSEQ multiplex PCR, and the TCRdb table lists in-frame clones only, not all of them. This sample carries 200,000 to 250,000 clones, roughly 90% of them seen once, and the ten largest clones take over 8.5%.

The chain employs TRBV28 and TRBJ2-3, with TRBD2 identical over 9 bases. The receptor comes from a person aged 18-65 years who received the Ad26.COV2.S COVID-19 vaccine or a placebo. Sequences were derived from peripheral blood, sampled in a trial of Ad26.COV2.S vaccine versus placebo. The CDR3 loop is CASSSAGLAISDTQYF. Here the CDR3 DNA reads TGTGCCAGCAGTTCAGCGGGACTAGCAATTTCAGATACGCAGTATTTT.